The 16 T cell receptor beta chains below all came from one sample that was sequenced in a study of blood T cell repertoires in COVID-19. Here immunoSEQ multiplex PCR was the method, and the copy in TCRdb shows in-frame clones only, minus some. Seen here are about 170,000 clones, around three quarters observed once, and the top ten hold around 20%. Sample: PBMCs or T cells enriched from blood (not recorded which). The source is a woman in her 70s in a cohort exposed to, infected with or recovered from COVID-19 (not recorded which).

The chain is built from TRBV5-1 and TRBJ1-1; D possibly corresponds to TRBD1 (6 bases). V shed 4 bases and J shed 3 bases, with 13 bases lying between them. The CDR3 loop spans 14 amino acids. Germline V gives CDR1 SGHRS, CDR2 YFSETQ. In DNA, the CDR3 is TGCGCCAGCAGCACCGCAGGGGAACACACTGAAGCTTTCTTT. Protein: CASSTAGEHTEAFF.

This sequence joins TRBV11-3 and TRBJ1-2; D might be TRBD1 (5 bases). The CDR3 covers 12 residues. V lost 8 bases, J lost 4 bases, and 11 bases lay in between. Looked up from germline, CDR1 is SGHNT and CDR2 is YENEEA. CDR3 nucleotides: TGTGCCAGCGGCCAGGGAACCTATGGCTACACCTTC. Encoded protein: CASGQGTYGYTF.

This rearrangement joins TRBV29-1 to TRBJ2-7; 7 bases match TRBD1. Germline CDR1 reads SQVTM; CDR2 reads ANQGSEA. The CDR3 is 11 amino acids. The V segment lost 8 bases and the J segment 5 bases; nucleotides outside the gene matches: 6. CDR3 sequence: CSTITGDEQYF. CDR3 nucleotides: TGCAGCACAATCACAGGGGACGAGCAGTACTTC.

The chain combines TRBV6-5 with TRBJ2-3, with 8 bases lining up with TRBD2. Trimming took 8 bases from V and 0 from J; bases not matched to a gene: 4. The CDR3 length is 14 residues. Germline V gene sequence: CDR1 MNHEY, CDR2 SVGAGI. The CDR3 region is CASGASGSTDTQYF. CDR3 coding DNA: TGTGCCAGCGGGGCTAGCGGGAGCACAGATACGCAGTATTTT.

This clone was observed once. The chain couples TRBV28 to TRBJ1-2; the D is unclear. Germline values: CDR1 MDHEN, CDR2 SYDVKM. The germline V and J ends were trimmed by 3 bases and 4 bases, with 3 bases remaining between them. The CDR3 covers 11 residues. CDR3 sequence (DNA): TGTGCCAGCAGTTTTCTCTATGGCTACACCTTC. It is translated as CASSFLYGYTF.

This clone was recorded once. Written as DNA, the CDR3 is TGTGCCAGCAGTTTAACTGCTGGAGCAGCTCTCTCCTACGAGCAGTACTTC. Protein product: CASSLTAGAALSYEQYF. The rearrangement links TRBV27 to TRBJ2-7; D not resolved. V dropped 2 bases and J dropped 0 bases, with 17 bases sitting between them. The CDR3 is made up of 17 amino acids. Looked up from germline, CDR1 is MNHEY and CDR2 is SMNVEV (reference sequence).

The CDR3 nucleotides are TGTGCCAGCAGCAAAACCTGGCGGGAGATCCCGAGGGAGCTGTTTTTT. Protein sequence: CASSKTWREIPRELFF. The rearrangement links TRBV21-1 to TRBJ2-2; the DNA was not compared with TRBD2, the D call given in the table. TRBV21-1 has pseudogene status. CDR3 length equals 16 residues.

V is TRBV15 and J is TRBJ2-3; 9 bases map to TRBD2. This CDR3 has 16 residues. The germline V gene encodes CDR1 LNHNV and CDR2 YYDKDF (reference sequence). The V gene end was trimmed by 0 bases and the J gene end by 9 bases; junction bases not matched to a gene: 10. The CDR3 region has the DNA TGTGCCACCAGCAGAGATACTGTGACTAGCGGAGAGACGCAGTATTTT. Protein: CATSRDTVTSGETQYF.

The V and J genes are TRBV7-6 and TRBJ2-5; 7 bases fit TRBD1. The CDR3 is made up of 18 amino acids. Germline V gives CDR1 SGHVS, CDR2 FNYEAQ. V gave up 1 base and J gave up 0 bases; unmatched junction bases: 11. The CDR3 protein is CASSLGAQGQRYQETQYF. The CDR3 DNA follows: TGTGCCAGCAGCTTAGGGGCCCAGGGACAGAGGTACCAAGAGACCCAGTACTTC.

The rearrangement uses TRBV6-5 and TRBJ2-2, with D perhaps matching TRBD2 (6 bases). The CDR3 loop spans 16 amino acids. The V end lost 4 bases, the J end lost 0 bases, and 12 bases lay between the germline ends. The germline gives CDR1 MNHEY, CDR2 SVGAGI. This CDR3 is CASSWVGGSNTGELFF. Here the CDR3 DNA reads TGTGCCAGCAGTTGGGTTGGGGGGTCGAACACCGGGGAGCTGTTTTTT.

The chain is built from TRBV5-1 and TRBJ1-1; 11 nucleotides align to TRBD1. Looked up from germline, CDR1 is SGHRS and CDR2 is YFSETQ. V trimming: 4 bases; J trimming: 5 bases; junction bases outside the gene matches: 10. This CDR3 spans 16 amino acids. The CDR3 loop reads CASSPGTGGFYTEAFF. As DNA, the CDR3 is TGCGCCAGCAGCCCAGGGACAGGGGGTTTTTATACTGAAGCTTTCTTT.

The V call is TRBV2, the J call TRBJ2-3; D is uncertain. CDR1 SNHLY and CDR2 FYNNEI come from the germline V gene. Between the trimmed V and J ends, which lost 4 bases and 2 bases, there was a span of 4 bases. There are 12 residues in the CDR3. For the CDR3, the DNA is TGTGCCAGCAGTGTTATCACAGATACGCAGTATTTT. Translated, it gives CASSVITDTQYF.

This sequence joins TRBV7-3 and TRBJ2-3; D is possibly TRBD2 (5 bases). The CDR3 spans 13 residues. V gave up 1 base and J gave up 6 bases, with 8 bases separating them. Germline V gives CDR1 SGHTA, CDR2 FQGTGA. The CDR3 loop reads CASSLSVADTQYF. CDR3 bases: TGTGCCAGCAGCTTAAGCGTAGCGGATACGCAGTATTTT. Full variable domain (remainder filled in from reference TRBV7-3 and TRBJ2-3): GAGVSQTPSNKVTEKGKYVELRCDPISGHTALYWYRQSLGQGPEFLIYFQGTGAADDSGLPNDRFFAVRPEGSVSTLKIQRTERGDSAVYLCASSLSVADTQYFGPGTRLTVL.

This chain uses TRBV28 with TRBJ1-5; possibly TRBD1 for D (6 bases). Trimming cost V 3 bases and J 6 bases, with 15 bases left between them. Germline-derived CDR1 and CDR2 are MDHEN and SYDVKM. This CDR3 comprises 15 residues. CDR3: CASSLGAGYRQPQHF. CDR3 nucleotide sequence: TGTGCCAGCAGTTTGGGGGCAGGGTATCGTCAGCCCCAGCATTTT.

The chain recombines TRBV7-9 with TRBJ1-4, with TRBD1 identical over 8 bases. The V segment lost 3 bases and the J segment 2 bases; nucleotides outside the gene matches: 5. This CDR3 region has 16 residues. The germline gives CDR1 SEHNR, CDR2 FQNEAQ (reference sequence). CDR3 DNA: TGTGCCAGCAGCTTTAGCTCAGGGGGCACTAATGAAAAACTGTTTTTT. Protein sequence: CASSFSSGGTNEKLFF.

In its sample, this clone was seen once. The chain has TRBV27 and TRBJ2-7, with 7 bases identical to TRBD1. The V gene's germline CDR1 is MNHEY and CDR2 SMNVEV (reference sequence). There are 15 residues in the CDR3. The J segment lost 2 bases and the V segment lost 2 bases, leaving 6 bases of the junction unmatched. The CDR3 spells CASSLIRTGPYEQYF. CDR3 nucleotides: TGTGCCAGCAGTTTAATTAGGACAGGACCCTACGAGCAGTACTTC.